The sample holds a few counts of the clone carrying this T cell receptor beta chain. Its antigen is unknown. MiXCR was run by TCRdb on the reads, yielding one entry per CDR3 protein. Found here are about 900,000 distinct CDR3 sequences, 25% to 40% of them singletons; the top ten hold 13%. This specimen comes from a study of T cell repertoires in cytomegalovirus infection. The CDR3 is 15 amino acids. V shed 5 bases, J shed 5 bases, and the junction held 9 bases outside the gene matches. Germline values: CDR1 SGHNT, CDR2 YENEEA. This material consisted of cultured CD8+ T cells from PBMCs, taken from culture after CMV antigen stimulation. The TCR sequence derives from a human donor in good health (CMV status not recorded). Some clones in this sample may be carry-over from other donors' samples. The rearrangement uses TRBV11-3 and TRBJ1-1, with 9 bases aligning to TRBD1. The CDR3 region has the DNA TGTGCCAGCAGCCCTCGGACAGGGGAGAGGACTGAAGCTTTCTTT. It yields the protein CASSPRTGERTEAFF.